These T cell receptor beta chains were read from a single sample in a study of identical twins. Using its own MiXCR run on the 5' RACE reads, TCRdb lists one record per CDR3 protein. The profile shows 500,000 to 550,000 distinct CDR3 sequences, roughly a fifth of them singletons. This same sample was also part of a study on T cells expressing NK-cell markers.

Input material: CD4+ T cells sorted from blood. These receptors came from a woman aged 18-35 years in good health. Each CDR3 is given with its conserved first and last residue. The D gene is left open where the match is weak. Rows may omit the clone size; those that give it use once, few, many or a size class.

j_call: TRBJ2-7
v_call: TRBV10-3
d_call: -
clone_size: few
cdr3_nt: TGTGCCATCAGTGAGTCTATGGGATTATCAAATGGGCAGTACTTC
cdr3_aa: CAISESMGLSNGQYF

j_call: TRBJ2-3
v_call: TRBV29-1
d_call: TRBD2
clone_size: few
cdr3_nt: TGCAGCGTGGCCGGACTAGCGGGAGGACGAGATACGCAGTATTTT
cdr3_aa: CSVAGLAGGRDTQYF

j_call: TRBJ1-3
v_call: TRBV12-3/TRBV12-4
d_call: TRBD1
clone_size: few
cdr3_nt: TGTGCCAGCAGCACCCAGGGGGCGCGGGGAAACACCATATATTTT
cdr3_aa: CASSTQGARGNTIYF

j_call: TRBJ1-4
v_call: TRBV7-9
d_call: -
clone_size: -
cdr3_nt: TGTGCCAGCAGCCCTATGACAACTAATGAAAAACTGTTTTTT
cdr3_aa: CASSPMTTNEKLFF

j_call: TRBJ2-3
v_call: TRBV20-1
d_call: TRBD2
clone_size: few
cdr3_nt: TGCAGTGCGCTAGCGGGGGGGTTTAGCACAGATACGCAGTATTTT
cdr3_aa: CSALAGGFSTDTQYF

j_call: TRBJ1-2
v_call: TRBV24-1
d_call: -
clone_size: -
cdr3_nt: TGTGCCACCAGTGACGGGACGCTCTATGGCTACACCTTC
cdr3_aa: CATSDGTLYGYTF

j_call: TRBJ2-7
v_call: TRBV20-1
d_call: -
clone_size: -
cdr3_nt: TGCAGTGCTAGTACCAACTCCTACGAGCAGTACTTC
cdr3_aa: CSASTNSYEQYF

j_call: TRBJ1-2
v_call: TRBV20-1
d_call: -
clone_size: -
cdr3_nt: TGCAGTGCTAGAGATTGGAAGGCCAACTATGGCTACACCTTC
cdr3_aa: CSARDWKANYGYTF

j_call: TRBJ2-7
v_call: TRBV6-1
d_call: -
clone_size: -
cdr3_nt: TGTGCCAGCAGTGGCCGGGACAAGAGCTCCTACGAGCAGTACTTC
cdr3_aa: CASSGRDKSSYEQYF

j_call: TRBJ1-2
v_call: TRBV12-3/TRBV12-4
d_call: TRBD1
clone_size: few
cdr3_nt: TGTGCCAGCAGTTTGGGTTCAACAGGGGACTATGGCTACACCTTC
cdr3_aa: CASSLGSTGDYGYTF

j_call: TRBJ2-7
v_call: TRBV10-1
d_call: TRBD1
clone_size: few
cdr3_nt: TGCGCCAGCAGTGTCAACACAGGGGCCGAGCAGTACTTC
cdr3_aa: CASSVNTGAEQYF

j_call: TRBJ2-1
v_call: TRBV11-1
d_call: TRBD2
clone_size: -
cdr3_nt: TGTGCCAGCAGCTCTACGACCGGGACTAGCGGGAGTCGGCCCTACAATGAGCAGTTCTTC
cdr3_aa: CASSSTTGTSGSRPYNEQFF

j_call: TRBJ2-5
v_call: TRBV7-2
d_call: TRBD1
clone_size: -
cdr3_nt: TGTGCCAGCGGGACAGGGACCGTTGGAAGACTAGAGACCCAGTACTTC
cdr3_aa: CASGTGTVGRLETQYF

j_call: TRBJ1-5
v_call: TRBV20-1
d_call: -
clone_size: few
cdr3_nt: TGCAGTGCCCTCGGACACAGCAATCAGCCCCAGCATTTT
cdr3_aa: CSALGHSNQPQHF

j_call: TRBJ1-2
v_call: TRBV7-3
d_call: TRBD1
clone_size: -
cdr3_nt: TGTGCCAGCAGCCCCAGCCCGGAGACAGGGTACGGCCACACCTTC
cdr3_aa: CASSPSPETGYGHTF

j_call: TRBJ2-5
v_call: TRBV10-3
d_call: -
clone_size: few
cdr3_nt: TGTGCCATCAGTTCGACGGACCAAGAGACCCAGTACTTC
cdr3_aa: CAISSTDQETQYF

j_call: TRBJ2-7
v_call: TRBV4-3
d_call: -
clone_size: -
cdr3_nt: TGCGCCAGCAGCCAAGAGCGGGGACTTAGCTACGAGCAGTACTTC
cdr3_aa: CASSQERGLSYEQYF

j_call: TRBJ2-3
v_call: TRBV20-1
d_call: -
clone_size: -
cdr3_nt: TGCAGTGCTAGGATCCTAGGAGTTATTGGAGATACGCAGTATTTT
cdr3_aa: CSARILGVIGDTQYF

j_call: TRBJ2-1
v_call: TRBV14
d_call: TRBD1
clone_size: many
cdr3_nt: TGTGCCAGCAGCCAAGGTGGGACAGCCCGCTACAATGAGCAGTTCTTC
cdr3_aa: CASSQGGTARYNEQFF

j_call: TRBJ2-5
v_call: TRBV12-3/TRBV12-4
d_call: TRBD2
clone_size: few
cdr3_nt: TGTGCCAGCAGCAAACATATAGCGGGAGAGACCCAGTACTTC
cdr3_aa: CASSKHIAGETQYF

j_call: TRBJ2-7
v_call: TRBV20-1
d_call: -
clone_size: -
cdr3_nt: TGCAGTGCTAGAGATAGAGCCGGCAGGTTCGAGAGGGAGCAGTACTTC
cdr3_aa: CSARDRAGRFEREQYF

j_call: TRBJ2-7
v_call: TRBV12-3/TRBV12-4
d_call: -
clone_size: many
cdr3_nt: TGTGCCAGCAGTGACCGGGGGACGGCCTCCTACGAGCAGTACTTC
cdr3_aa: CASSDRGTASYEQYF

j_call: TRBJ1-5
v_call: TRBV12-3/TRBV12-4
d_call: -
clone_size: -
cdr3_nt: TGTGCCAGCAGTTTTGTCCGGGCGGGGGGGGGTCAGCCCCAGCATTTT
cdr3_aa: CASSFVRAGGGQPQHF

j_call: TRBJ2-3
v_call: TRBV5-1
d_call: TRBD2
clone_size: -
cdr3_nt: TGCGCCAGCAGCTTGGGACTAGCGGAAGATACGCAGTATTTT
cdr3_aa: CASSLGLAEDTQYF

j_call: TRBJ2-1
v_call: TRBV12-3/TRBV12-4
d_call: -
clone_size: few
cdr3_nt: TGTGCCAGCAGCCTCGACTGGGGCGATGAGCAGTTCTTC
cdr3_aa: CASSLDWGDEQFF

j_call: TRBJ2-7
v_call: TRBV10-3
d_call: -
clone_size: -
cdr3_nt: TGTGCCATCAGTGAGGAACTCCCAAACGAGCAGTACTTC
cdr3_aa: CAISEELPNEQYF

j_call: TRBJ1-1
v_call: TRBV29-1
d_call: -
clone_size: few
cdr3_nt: TGCAGCGTTGAACGGGTGGAGAACACTGAAGCTTTCTTT
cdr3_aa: CSVERVENTEAFF

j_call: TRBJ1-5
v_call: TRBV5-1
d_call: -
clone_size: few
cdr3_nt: TGCGCCAGCAGCCCAGGGCATCAGCCCCAGCATTTT
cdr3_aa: CASSPGHQPQHF

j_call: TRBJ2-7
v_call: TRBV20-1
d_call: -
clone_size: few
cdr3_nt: TGCAGTGCTTCAACTGCCGGAAAATCCTACGAGCAGTACTTC
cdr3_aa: CSASTAGKSYEQYF

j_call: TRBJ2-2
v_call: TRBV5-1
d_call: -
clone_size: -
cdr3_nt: TGCGCCAGCAGCCAAAGGCCGCAGGGCGCCGGGGAGCTGTTTTTT
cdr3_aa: CASSQRPQGAGELFF

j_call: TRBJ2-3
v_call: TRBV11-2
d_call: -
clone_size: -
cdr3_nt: TGTGCCAGCAGCCGGAACGCACCAGATACGCAGTATTTT
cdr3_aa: CASSRNAPDTQYF

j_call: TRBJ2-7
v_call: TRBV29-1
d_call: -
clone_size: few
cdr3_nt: TGCAGCGCCGGTGAGTCCTACGAGCAGTACTTC
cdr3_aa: CSAGESYEQYF

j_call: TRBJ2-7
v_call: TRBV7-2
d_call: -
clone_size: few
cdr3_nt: TGTGCCAGCAGCTTTAGCGGAGGAGGGGACGAGCAGTACTTC
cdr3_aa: CASSFSGGGDEQYF

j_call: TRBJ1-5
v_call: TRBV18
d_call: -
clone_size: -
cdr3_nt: TGTGCCAGCACGTCCGGGACGGGCGCTCCAAATCAGCCCCAGCATTTT
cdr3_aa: CASTSGTGAPNQPQHF

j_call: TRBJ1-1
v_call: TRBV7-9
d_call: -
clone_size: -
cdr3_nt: TGTGCCAGCAGGGGCAGGGGTGAAGCTTTCTTT
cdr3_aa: CASRGRGEAFF